This passage covers 20 T cell receptor beta chains from one sample sequenced in a study of control samples from healthy donors and cancer patients. Repertoires were generated with immunoSEQ multiplex PCR, while TCRdb's copy carries only in-frame clones and drops some. The sample records some 130,000 clones, approximately 92% being singletons. Specimen: blood. These receptors were obtained from a middle-aged man in good health.

The chain couples TRBV5-4 to TRBJ1-2, with D hard to call. Germline assignment: CDR1 SGHNT and CDR2 YYREEE (reference sequence). This CDR3 has 13 amino acids. V lost 3 bases and J 2 bases, leaving 8 bases between the germline ends. The CDR3 reads CASSSDGNYGYTF. The CDR3 nucleotides read TGTGCCAGCAGCTCCGACGGAAACTATGGCTACACCTTC.

The genes are TRBV10-2 and TRBJ2-1; the D gene is possibly TRBD2 (5 bases). This CDR3 is built from 14 residues. Germline CDR1 reads WSHSY; CDR2 reads SAAADI. V was trimmed by 3 bases and J by 4 bases, leaving 10 bases between them. The CDR3 DNA is TGCGCCAGCAGTGATCCGGGATTATACAATGAGCAGTTCTTC. Translation gives CASSDPGLYNEQFF.

V usage is TRBV11-3 and J usage is TRBJ2-2, with no clear D. CDR1 and CDR2 from the germline V gene are SGHNT and YENEEA. Between the trimmed V and J ends, which lost 4 bases and 5 bases, there was a span of 11 bases. The length of the CDR3 is 14 residues. The CDR3 loop is CASSWETNTGELFF. The CDR3, as DNA: TGTGCCAGCAGCTGGGAAACTAATACCGGGGAGCTGTTTTTT.

CDR3 nucleotides: TGTGCCAGCAGCTTAGAGACAGGGCTCTATGGCTACACCTTC. As protein: CASSLETGLYGYTF. The chain carries TRBV7-6 and TRBJ1-2; 7 bases are shared with TRBD1. Germline CDR1 SGHVS, CDR2 FNYEAQ. The CDR3 spans 14 residues. Trimming at V came to 1 base and at J to 4 bases, leaving 3 bases not matched to a gene.

This chain links TRBV3-1 (or the pseudogene TRBV3-2) with TRBJ2-3, with TRBD1 matching 11 bases. Germline V lookup: CDR1 LGHDT, CDR2 YNNKEL (reference sequence). The CDR3 covers 17 residues. With 3 bases clipped from V and 5 bases from J, the junction kept 10 bases outside the gene matches. CDR3 region: CASSQDLGQGAKDTQYF. CDR3 nucleotide sequence: TGTGCCAGCAGCCAGGATCTCGGACAGGGGGCAAAAGATACGCAGTATTTT.

J is TRBJ1-6 and V is TRBV5-1, with D possibly being TRBD1 (6 bases). The germline CDR1 and CDR2 sequences are SGHRS and YFSETQ. Trimming cost V 0 bases and J 5 bases, with 12 bases left between them. This CDR3 contains 16 residues. CDR3 sequence: CASSLGARGDNSPLHF. The CDR3 DNA sequence: TGCGCCAGCAGCTTGGGGGCCAGGGGAGATAATTCACCCCTCCACTTT.

This clone was seen a few times. The chain couples TRBV2 to TRBJ2-3; D not certain. V was cut by 7 bases and J by 6 bases, with 14 bases left in between. The CDR3 is 13 amino acids. Germline lookup yields CDR1 SNHLY and CDR2 FYNNEI. The CDR3 DNA reads TGTGCCAGCACCCACCCCGTCCAGGATACGCAGTATTTT. This encodes CASTHPVQDTQYF.

The V and J genes are TRBV11-2 and TRBJ2-3; TRBD1 might be the D (6 bases). Trimming pared 5 bases from V and 0 bases from J, leaving 12 bases between. The length of the CDR3 is 15 residues. The germline V gene has CDR1 SGHAT and CDR2 FQNNGV. CDR3 DNA sequence: TGTGCCAGCAGCCCCAGACAGGAGAGCACAGATACGCAGTATTTT. It translates to CASSPRQESTDTQYF.

In its sample, this clone was seen a few times. The CDR3 sequence is CASSETGGYTIYF. CDR3 sequence (DNA): TGTGCCAGCAGCGAAACAGGGGGCTACACCATATATTTT. This sequence joins TRBV2 and TRBJ1-3; 9 bases fit TRBD1. V trimming: 6 bases; J trimming: 8 bases; junction bases outside the gene matches: 5. This CDR3 spans 13 amino acids. Germline V gene data show CDR1 as SNHLY and CDR2 as FYNNEI.

The chain combines TRBV7-2 with TRBJ2-7, with D unresolved. The CDR3 spans 13 residues. Germline V gene lookup returns CDR1 SGHTA and CDR2 FQGNSA. V was cut by 3 bases and J by 3 bases, with 9 bases left in between. DNA for the CDR3: TGTGCCAGCAGCTTGACGAGGCACTACGAGCAGTACTTC. Translated: CASSLTRHYEQYF.

The chain employs TRBV28 and TRBJ2-7; D ambiguous. Germline-derived CDR1 and CDR2 are MDHEN and SYDVKM. The ends were cut back, 2 bases at V and 3 bases at J, with 8 bases in the middle. The CDR3 sequence is 13 residues long. The CDR3 bases are TGTGCCAGCAGTTTAAATACGGGCTACGAGCAGTACTTC. This codes for CASSLNTGYEQYF.

The chain carries TRBV19 and TRBJ1-2, with TRBD1 matching over 9 bases. The CDR3 sequence is 15 residues long. The V gene's germline CDR1 is LNHDA and CDR2 SQIVND (reference sequence). J lost 8 bases, V lost 3 bases, and 10 bases had no gene match. The CDR3, as DNA: TGTGCCAGTAGTATTTTACTGGGACAGGGCGGAGGCTACACCTTC. It translates to CASSILLGQGGGYTF.

V usage is TRBV6-5 and J usage is TRBJ1-6; 8 nucleotides match TRBD1. Trimming removed 6 bases from V and 9 bases from J; junction bases left unmatched: 7. This CDR3 contains 14 residues. Looked up from germline, CDR1 is MNHEY and CDR2 is SVGAGI. The CDR3, as DNA: TGTGCCAGCAGCCAGGACAGGGCGGGTTCACCCCTCCACTTT. It is translated as CASSQDRAGSPLHF.

The gene calls are TRBV28 and TRBJ1-2; TRBD1 agrees at 7 bases. This CDR3 is 14 amino acids long. With 6 bases clipped from V and 4 bases from J, the junction kept 8 bases outside the gene matches. Germline V gives CDR1 MDHEN, CDR2 SYDVKM. The CDR3 DNA reads as TGTGCCAGCAGAACAACAGGGGATACCTATGGCTACACCTTC. This codes for CASRTTGDTYGYTF.

The chain is built from TRBV10-3 and TRBJ1-5, with 7 bases aligning to TRBD1. This CDR3 comprises 15 residues. Germline assignment: CDR1 ENHRY and CDR2 SYGVKD. J gave up 0 bases and V 6 bases, and 5 bases lay outside the gene matches. The CDR3 coding sequence is TGTGCCATCAGCCAGACAGGGCTTAGCAATCAGCCCCAGCATTTT. Protein: CAISQTGLSNQPQHF.

The table lists this clone with a count of one. The chain carries TRBV7-9 and TRBJ1-2; no clear D. Trimming pared 5 bases from V and 8 bases from J, leaving 12 bases between. The CDR3 covers 12 residues. The germline V gene has CDR1 SEHNR and CDR2 FQNEAQ (reference sequence). The CDR3 sequence: CASSQDFYGYTF. CDR3 bases: TGTGCCAGCAGCCAGGATTTTTACGGCTACACCTTC.

CDR3 DNA sequence: TGTGCCAGCAGCCTGGAGGCACGCGGTAACTATGGCTACACCTTC. This sequence encodes CASSLEARGNYGYTF. V usage is TRBV5-4 and J usage is TRBJ1-2; D not certain. Germline CDR1 and CDR2: SGHNT and YYREEE (reference sequence). The length of the CDR3 is 15 residues. V was clipped by 4 bases and J by 1 base, with 14 bases between them.

V usage is TRBV18 and J usage is TRBJ1-5; D may be TRBD1 (5 bases). Germline CDR1 and CDR2: KGHSH and LQKENI. Trimming removed 6 bases from V and 2 bases from J, with 14 bases in between. CDR3 length: 15 residues. The CDR3 spells CASSPDRIRNQPQHF. In DNA, the CDR3 is TGTGCCAGCTCCCCCGACAGAATACGCAATCAGCCCCAGCATTTT. The full variable domain, its missing parts supplied by reference TRBV18 and TRBJ1-5, is NAGVMQNPRHLVRRRGQEARLRCSPMKGHSHVYWYRQLPEEGLKFMVYLQKENIIDESGMPKERFSAEFPKEGPSILRIQQVVRGDSAAYFCASSPDRIRNQPQHFGDGTRLSIL.

The V and J genes are TRBV9 and TRBJ1-6, with 7 bases identical to TRBD1. Germline CDR1 SGDLS, CDR2 YYNGEE. With V trimmed by 3 bases and J by 7 bases, 7 bases remained unmatched. This CDR3 is 15 amino acids long. DNA for the CDR3: TGTGCCAGCAGCGAGCGACAGGGCAACAATTCACCCCTCCACTTT. Translating gives CASSERQGNNSPLHF.

V usage is TRBV5-1 and J usage is TRBJ2-1, with 8 bases that match TRBD1. This CDR3 has 15 residues. In germline, CDR1 is SGHRS, CDR2 YFSETQ. V gave up 2 bases and J gave up 5 bases; unmatched junction bases: 6. The DNA of the CDR3 is TGCGCCAGCAGCTTCGGACAGGGTGGCCACAATGAGCAGTTCTTC. It encodes CASSFGQGGHNEQFF.